What follows are 6 T cell receptor beta chains derived from one specimen sequenced in a study of blood T cell repertoires in COVID-19 (dated by TCRdb to about 2020). Library generation was performed with the immunoSEQ multiplex PCR assay. TCRdb's version of the immuneACCESS table is confined to in-frame rearrangements and falls short of the full clone set. An unresolved V gene accounts for under half of the shortfall where checked; the remainder is of unknown origin. For this sample there are about 210,000 clones; 84% appear just once. Approximately 8% of the sample is held by the ten biggest clonotypes. Sequencing was done on a sample of peripheral blood. These receptors were obtained from a woman between 50 and 59 years old with active or convalescent COVID-19.

This clone showed up just once. The chain employs TRBV18 and TRBJ2-3; the match to TRBD1 covers 9 bases. Germline V CDR1 and CDR2: KGHSH, LQKENI. The J segment lost 4 bases and the V segment lost 2 bases, leaving 1 base of the junction unmatched. The CDR3 has 14 residues. The CDR3 bases are TGTGCCAGCTCACCAGGGACAGGGCCAGATACGCAGTATTTT. Its translation is CASSPGTGPDTQYF. The variable domain in full, with the rest retrieved from reference TRBV18 and TRBJ2-3, is NAGVMQNPRHLVRRRGQEARLRCSPMKGHSHVYWYRQLPEEGLKFMVYLQKENIIDESGMPKERFSAEFPKEGPSILRIQQVVRGDSAAYFCASSPGTGPDTQYFGPGTRLTVL.

As for this clone: The sample carries other DNA sequences with the same CDR3. This sequence joins TRBV5-1 and TRBJ1-4, with 9 bases aligning to TRBD1. The CDR3 consists of 14 residues. The V gene's germline CDR1 is SGHRS and CDR2 YFSETQ. V shed 2 bases, J shed 7 bases, and the junction held 3 bases outside the gene matches. This chain's CDR3 is CASSLQGAGEKLFF. The CDR3 nucleotides read TGCGCCAGCAGCTTACAGGGGGCTGGTGAAAAACTGTTTTTT. Filled out from reference TRBV5-1 and TRBJ1-4, the complete variable domain reads KAGVTQTPRYLIKTRGQQVTLSCSPISGHRSVSWYQQTPGQGLQFLFEYFSETQRNKGNFPGRFSGRQFSNSRSEMNVSTLELGDSALYLCASSLQGAGEKLFFGSGTQLSVL.

This sequence joins TRBV7-2 and TRBJ1-1; D remains unclear. CDR3 length: 14 residues. Germline CDR1 is SGHTA and CDR2 is FQGNSA. The V end lost 5 bases, the J end lost 0 bases, and 10 bases lay between the germline ends. CDR3 loop: CASSPDGVNTEAFF. The CDR3, as DNA: TGTGCCAGCAGCCCCGACGGGGTGAACACTGAAGCTTTCTTT.

This clone was seen a single time. The chain employs TRBV2 and TRBJ1-2, with D possibly TRBD1 on 6 matching bases. Trimming removed 2 bases at V and 6 bases at J, with 13 bases between. Looked up from germline, CDR1 is SNHLY and CDR2 is FYNNEI. This CDR3 has 14 residues. The CDR3 DNA reads TGTGCCAGCAGTGAACGAGCAGGGGCAGATGGCTACACCTTC. Its translation: CASSERAGADGYTF. Full variable domain (remainder filled in from reference TRBV2 and TRBJ1-2): EPEVTQTPSHQVTQMGQEVILRCVPISNHLYFYWYRQILGQKVEFLVSFYNNEISEKSEIFDDQFSVERPDGSNFTLKIRSTKLEDSAMYFCASSERAGADGYTFGSGTRLTVV.

The chain combines TRBV12-3 or TRBV12-4 with TRBJ1-2; the match to TRBD1 covers 8 bases. This CDR3 has 13 amino acids. J was trimmed by 7 bases and V by 5 bases; bases with no gene match: 6. The CDR3 loop reads CASSPGGAGGYTF. Written as DNA, the CDR3 is TGTGCCAGCAGTCCAGGGGGCGCGGGTGGCTACACCTTC.

The chain is built from TRBV28 and TRBJ1-6; 8 positions agree with TRBD1. This CDR3 has 15 residues. The germline gives CDR1 MDHEN, CDR2 SYDVKM. V lost 6 bases, J lost 6 bases, and 7 bases stayed unmatched. CDR3 coding DNA: TGTGCCAGCAGAGACACCAGGGGGCTTAATTCACCCCTCCACTTT. It is translated as CASRDTRGLNSPLHF.